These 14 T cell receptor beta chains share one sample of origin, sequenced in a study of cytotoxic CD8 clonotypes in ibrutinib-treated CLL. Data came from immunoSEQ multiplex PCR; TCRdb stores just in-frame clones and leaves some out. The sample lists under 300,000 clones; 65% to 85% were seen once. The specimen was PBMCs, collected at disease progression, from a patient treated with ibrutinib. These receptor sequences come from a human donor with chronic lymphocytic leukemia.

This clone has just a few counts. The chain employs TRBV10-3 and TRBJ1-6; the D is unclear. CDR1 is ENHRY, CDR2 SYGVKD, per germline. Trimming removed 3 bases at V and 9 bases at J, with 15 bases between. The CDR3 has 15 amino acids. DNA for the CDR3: TGTGCCATCAGTGATGGTGTTGTCTGGGGTTCACCCCTCCACTTT. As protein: CAISDGVVWGSPLHF.

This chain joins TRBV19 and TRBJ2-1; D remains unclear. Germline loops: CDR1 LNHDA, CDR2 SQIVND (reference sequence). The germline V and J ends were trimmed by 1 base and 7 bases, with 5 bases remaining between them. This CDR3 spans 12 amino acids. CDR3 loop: CASSIGGNEQFF. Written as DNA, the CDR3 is TGTGCCAGTAGTATAGGGGGAAATGAGCAGTTCTTC.

The CDR3, as DNA: TGCGCCAGCAGCCACCTCAGCTACGGGGGTTCAGGAGAGACCCAGTACTTC. This encodes CASSHLSYGGSGETQYF. The chain couples TRBV4-3 to TRBJ2-5, with TRBD2 as a possible D gene (6 bases). The V end lost 3 bases, the J end lost 4 bases, and 21 bases lay between the germline ends. Germline CDR1 is LGHNA and CDR2 is YSLEER. CDR3 size: 17 residues.

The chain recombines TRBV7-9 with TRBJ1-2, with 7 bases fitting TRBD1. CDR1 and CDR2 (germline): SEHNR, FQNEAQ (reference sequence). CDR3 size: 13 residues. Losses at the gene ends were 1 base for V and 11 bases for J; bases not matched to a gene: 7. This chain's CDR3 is CASSLDSRGRYTF. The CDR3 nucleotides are TGTGCCAGCAGCTTAGACAGCAGGGGGAGATACACCTTC.

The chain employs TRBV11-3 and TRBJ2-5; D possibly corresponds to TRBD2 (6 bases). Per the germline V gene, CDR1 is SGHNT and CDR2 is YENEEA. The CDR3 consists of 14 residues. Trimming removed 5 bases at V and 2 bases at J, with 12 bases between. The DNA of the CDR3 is TGTGCCAGCAGCCAGGGAGGTGTTCAAGAGACCCAGTACTTC. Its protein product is CASSQGGVQETQYF.

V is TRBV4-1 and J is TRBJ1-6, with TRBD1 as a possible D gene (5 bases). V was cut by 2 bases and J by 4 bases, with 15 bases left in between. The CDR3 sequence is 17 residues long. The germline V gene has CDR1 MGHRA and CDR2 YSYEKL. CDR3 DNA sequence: TGCGCCAGCAGCCAACGGGGAAGACAGTCGTATAATTCACCCCTCCACTTT. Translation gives CASSQRGRQSYNSPLHF.

The CDR3 coding sequence is TGTGCCAGCAGCCAAAGGACTAGCGGGTGGGATACGCAGTATTTT. Protein product: CASSQRTSGWDTQYF. The chain couples TRBV11-2 to TRBJ2-3; the match to TRBD2 covers 11 bases. The V gene's germline CDR1 is SGHAT and CDR2 FQNNGV. CDR3 size: 15 residues. The junction had 7 bases not matched to a gene; V was cut back by 5 bases and J by 6 bases.

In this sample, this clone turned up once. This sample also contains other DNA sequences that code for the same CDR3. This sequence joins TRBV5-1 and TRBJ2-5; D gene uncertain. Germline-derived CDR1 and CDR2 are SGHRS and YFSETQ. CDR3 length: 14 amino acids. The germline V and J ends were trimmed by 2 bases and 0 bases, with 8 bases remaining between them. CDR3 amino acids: CASSFSGYQETQYF. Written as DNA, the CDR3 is TGCGCCAGCAGCTTTTCCGGGTACCAAGAGACCCAGTACTTC. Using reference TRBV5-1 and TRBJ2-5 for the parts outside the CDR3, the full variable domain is KAGVTQTPRYLIKTRGQQVTLSCSPISGHRSVSWYQQTPGQGLQFLFEYFSETQRNKGNFPGRFSGRQFSNSRSEMNVSTLELGDSALYLCASSFSGYQETQYFGPGTRLLVL.

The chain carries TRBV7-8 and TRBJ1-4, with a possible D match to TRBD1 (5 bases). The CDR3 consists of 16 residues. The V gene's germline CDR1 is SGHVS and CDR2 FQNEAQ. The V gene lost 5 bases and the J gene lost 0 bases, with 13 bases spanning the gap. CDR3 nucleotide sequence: TGTGCCAGCAGCCCCGGACAAATGACAACTAATGAAAAACTGTTTTTT. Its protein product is CASSPGQMTTNEKLFF.

The CDR3 loop is CASKGSRWGDLGSPLHF. CDR3 nucleotides: TGTGCCAGCAAGGGGTCTAGATGGGGGGACTTGGGTTCACCCCTCCACTTT. This chain uses TRBV2 with TRBJ1-6, with D perhaps matching TRBD1 (5 bases). Trimming took off 7 bases at V and 9 bases at J, with 25 bases between the two ends. The CDR3 has 17 amino acids. Germline CDR1 and CDR2: SNHLY and FYNNEI. Together with reference TRBV2 and TRBJ1-6, the CDR3 gives the full variable domain: EPEVTQTPSHQVTQMGQEVILRCVPISNHLYFYWYRQILGQKVEFLVSFYNNEISEKSEIFDDQFSVERPDGSNFTLKIRSTKLEDSAMYFCASKGSRWGDLGSPLHFGNGTRLTVT.

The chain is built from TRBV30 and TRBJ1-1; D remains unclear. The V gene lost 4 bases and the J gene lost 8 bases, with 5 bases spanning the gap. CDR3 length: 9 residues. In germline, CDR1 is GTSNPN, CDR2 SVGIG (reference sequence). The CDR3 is CAWNPEAFF. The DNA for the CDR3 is TGTGCCTGGAATCCCGAAGCTTTCTTT.

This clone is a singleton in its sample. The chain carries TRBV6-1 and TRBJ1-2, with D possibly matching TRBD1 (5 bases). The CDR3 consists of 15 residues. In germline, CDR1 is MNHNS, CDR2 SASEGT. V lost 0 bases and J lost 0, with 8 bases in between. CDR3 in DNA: TGTGCCAGCAGTGAAGCGCCGGGACCTAACTATGGCTACACCTTC. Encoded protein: CASSEAPGPNYGYTF.

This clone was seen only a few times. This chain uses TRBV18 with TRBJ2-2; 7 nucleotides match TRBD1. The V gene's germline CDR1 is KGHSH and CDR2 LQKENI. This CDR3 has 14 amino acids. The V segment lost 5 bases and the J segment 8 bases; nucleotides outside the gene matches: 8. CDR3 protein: CASSTRQGQGELFF. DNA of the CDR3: TGTGCCAGCTCAACAAGACAGGGTCAGGGGGAGCTGTTTTTT.

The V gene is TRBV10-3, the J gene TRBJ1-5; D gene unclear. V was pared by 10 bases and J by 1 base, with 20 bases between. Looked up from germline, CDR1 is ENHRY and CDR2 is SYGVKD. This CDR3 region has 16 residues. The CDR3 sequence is CATSNAGMMSNQPQHF. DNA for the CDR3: TGTGCCACGTCCAATGCCGGGATGATGAGCAATCAGCCCCAGCATTTT.